A selection of T cell receptor beta chains follows, all from one sample in a study of blood T cell repertoires in COVID-19. Some clones are missing from TCRdb's copy, which holds only in-frame ones; the method was immunoSEQ multiplex PCR. Seen here are some 100,000 clones, around 89% observed once, and the top ten hold roughly 19%. The sequenced sample consisted of peripheral blood. These receptors originate from a human donor with acute or convalescent COVID-19. The donor label of this sample is uncertain. CDR3s include the opening cysteine and the closing phenylalanine or tryptophan. The order of the fields is D gene, clone size, V gene, CDR3 length, J gene, CDR3 DNA, CDR3 protein. The D gene is left open where the match is weak. Size values are once, few and many counts, or a class for expanded clones, and some rows have none.

D gene: NA; clone size: NA; V gene: TRBV12-3/TRBV12-4; CDR3 length: 13; J gene: TRBJ1-5; CDR3 DNA: TGTGCCAGCAGTTTATCCCAGGGTCAGCCCCAGCATTTT; CDR3 protein: CASSLSQGQPQHF
D gene: TRBD2; clone size: NA; V gene: TRBV19; CDR3 length: 14; J gene: TRBJ2-1; CDR3 DNA: TGTGCCAGTAGTCTGGGACTAGCCTACAATGAGCAGTTCTTC; CDR3 protein: CASSLGLAYNEQFF
D gene: NA; clone size: once; V gene: TRBV6-5; CDR3 length: 15; J gene: TRBJ1-1; CDR3 DNA: TGTGCCAGCAGTTACCACAATTCCATGAACACTGAAGCTTTCTTT; CDR3 protein: CASSYHNSMNTEAFF
D gene: TRBD1; clone size: NA; V gene: TRBV9; CDR3 length: 15; J gene: TRBJ2-3; CDR3 DNA: TGTGCCAGCAGCGTTGGGACAGCCTTCACAGATACGCAGTATTTT; CDR3 protein: CASSVGTAFTDTQYF
D gene: TRBD1; clone size: NA; V gene: TRBV28; CDR3 length: 14; J gene: TRBJ2-3; CDR3 DNA: TGTGCCAGCAGTCCCGGGACAGCCTCAGATACGCAGTATTTT; CDR3 protein: CASSPGTASDTQYF
D gene: TRBD1; clone size: NA; V gene: TRBV19; CDR3 length: 15; J gene: TRBJ2-6; CDR3 DNA: TGTGCCAGTAGTCTCAGGGGGCCTGGGGCCAACGTCCTGACTTTC; CDR3 protein: CASSLRGPGANVLTF
D gene: NA; clone size: NA; V gene: TRBV28; CDR3 length: 16; J gene: TRBJ1-1; CDR3 DNA: TGTGCCAGCAGTACCCGGGGGGGCGCGAGGGGCACTGAAGCTTTCTTT; CDR3 protein: CASSTRGGARGTEAFF
D gene: NA; clone size: NA; V gene: TRBV11-3; CDR3 length: 17; J gene: TRBJ1-5; CDR3 DNA: TGTGCCAGCAGCTTAGAGCCGATTCCAGTCCCTAATCAGCCCCAGCATTTT; CDR3 protein: CASSLEPIPVPNQPQHF
D gene: NA; clone size: NA; V gene: TRBV28; CDR3 length: 14; J gene: TRBJ1-5; CDR3 DNA: TGTGCCAGCAGAACATGGACAGTTGATCAGCCCCAGCATTTT; CDR3 protein: CASRTWTVDQPQHF
D gene: NA; clone size: NA; V gene: TRBV6-6; CDR3 length: 16; J gene: TRBJ2-3; CDR3 DNA: TGTGCCAGCAGTTACTCGATGTTACTACCCACAGATACGCAGTATTTT; CDR3 protein: CASSYSMLLPTDTQYF
D gene: NA; clone size: NA; V gene: TRBV4-2; CDR3 length: 12; J gene: TRBJ2-7; CDR3 DNA: TGTGCCAGCAGCCAAACTAACTACGAGCAGTACTTC; CDR3 protein: CASSQTNYEQYF
D gene: NA; clone size: once; V gene: TRBV7-4; CDR3 length: 16; J gene: TRBJ1-5; CDR3 DNA: TGTGCCAGCAGCTTAAGAGGCAGAATTAGCAATCAGCCCCAGCATTTT; CDR3 protein: CASSLRGRISNQPQHF
D gene: NA; clone size: NA; V gene: TRBV7-8; CDR3 length: 13; J gene: TRBJ2-5; CDR3 DNA: TGTGCCAGCAGTACGGGGTGGGAAGAGACCCAGTACTTC; CDR3 protein: CASSTGWEETQYF
D gene: TRBD1; clone size: NA; V gene: TRBV6-1; CDR3 length: 14; J gene: TRBJ1-1; CDR3 DNA: TGTGCCAGCAGGAGGCCGGGACAGGGCGGCGATGCTTTCTTT; CDR3 protein: CASRRPGQGGDAFF
D gene: NA; clone size: NA; V gene: TRBV7-9; CDR3 length: 13; J gene: TRBJ1-2; CDR3 DNA: TGTGCCAGCAGCTTAGGACAGAACTATGGCTACACCTTC; CDR3 protein: CASSLGQNYGYTF
D gene: NA; clone size: NA; V gene: TRBV5-6; CDR3 length: 13; J gene: TRBJ1-1; CDR3 DNA: TGTGCCAGCACGGTCCCGGGGTTCACTGAAGCTTTCTTT; CDR3 protein: CASTVPGFTEAFF
D gene: NA; clone size: few; V gene: TRBV28; CDR3 length: 12; J gene: TRBJ2-3; CDR3 DNA: TGTGCCAGCAGTTTGATTCAGAACACGCAGTATTTT; CDR3 protein: CASSLIQNTQYF
D gene: NA; clone size: NA; V gene: TRBV13; CDR3 length: 14; J gene: TRBJ2-7; CDR3 DNA: TGTGCCAGCAGCTTACGCGGGACAGCCTACGAGCAGTACTTC; CDR3 protein: CASSLRGTAYEQYF
D gene: NA; clone size: NA; V gene: TRBV28; CDR3 length: 13; J gene: TRBJ1-4; CDR3 DNA: TGTGCCAGCAGTTTTTTCGGGAGGGAAAAACTGTTTTTT; CDR3 protein: CASSFFGREKLFF
D gene: TRBD1; clone size: NA; V gene: TRBV27; CDR3 length: 14; J gene: TRBJ2-2; CDR3 DNA: TGTGCCAGCGGAAAGGACAGGGGCTTGCGGGAGCTGTTTTTT; CDR3 protein: CASGKDRGLRELFF
D gene: TRBD1; clone size: NA; V gene: TRBV9; CDR3 length: 14; J gene: TRBJ2-3; CDR3 DNA: TGTGCCAGCAGCGCCGGACAGGGGACAGATACGCAGTATTTT; CDR3 protein: CASSAGQGTDTQYF
D gene: NA; clone size: NA; V gene: TRBV6-2/TRBV6-3; CDR3 length: 15; J gene: TRBJ2-4; CDR3 DNA: TGTGCCAGCAGTTACTCGACTCGCTCCGGAAACATTCAGTACTTC; CDR3 protein: CASSYSTRSGNIQYF
D gene: NA; clone size: NA; V gene: TRBV4-3; CDR3 length: 14; J gene: TRBJ1-1; CDR3 DNA: TGCGCCAGCAGCCAAGACGGCGGCAGCACTGAAGCTTTCTTT; CDR3 protein: CASSQDGGSTEAFF
D gene: NA; clone size: once; V gene: TRBV9; CDR3 length: 15; J gene: TRBJ1-6; CDR3 DNA: TGTGCCAGCAGCGTAGTCCCAGGGGCGCATTCACCCCTCCACTTT; CDR3 protein: CASSVVPGAHSPLHF
D gene: TRBD2; clone size: NA; V gene: TRBV4-3; CDR3 length: 17; J gene: TRBJ2-3; CDR3 DNA: TGCGCCAGCAGCCAAGATGGGGCTAGCGGGAGGATAGATACGCAGTATTTT; CDR3 protein: CASSQDGASGRIDTQYF
D gene: NA; clone size: NA; V gene: TRBV7-3; CDR3 length: 13; J gene: TRBJ1-4; CDR3 DNA: TGTGCCAGCAGCTTAACGTCGAATGAAAAACTGTTTTTT; CDR3 protein: CASSLTSNEKLFF
D gene: NA; clone size: NA; V gene: TRBV19; CDR3 length: 16; J gene: TRBJ1-1; CDR3 DNA: TGTGCCAGTAGAATACGTGCAGGCTTGGTGTCGGCTGAAGCTTTCTTT; CDR3 protein: CASRIRAGLVSAEAFF
D gene: TRBD1; clone size: NA; V gene: TRBV9; CDR3 length: 16; J gene: TRBJ2-1; CDR3 DNA: TGTGCCAGCAGCGTAGGAGAGGGGGCTTCCTACAATGAGCAGTTCTTC; CDR3 protein: CASSVGEGASYNEQFF
D gene: TRBD1; clone size: NA; V gene: TRBV18; CDR3 length: 13; J gene: TRBJ2-7; CDR3 DNA: TGTGCCAGCTCCTCGGACAGGGAGACAACGCAGTACTTC; CDR3 protein: CASSSDRETTQYF
D gene: TRBD1; clone size: NA; V gene: TRBV6-5; CDR3 length: 14; J gene: TRBJ2-7; CDR3 DNA: TGTGCCAGCAGTAATGGGGACAGCTCCTACGAGCAGTACTTC; CDR3 protein: CASSNGDSSYEQYF
D gene: NA; clone size: NA; V gene: TRBV7-3; CDR3 length: 17; J gene: TRBJ1-2; CDR3 DNA: TGTGCCAGCAGCCCGACCCGGTCAGCGACAGGAAGCTATGGCTACACCTTC; CDR3 protein: CASSPTRSATGSYGYTF
D gene: TRBD1; clone size: NA; V gene: TRBV5-1; CDR3 length: 17; J gene: TRBJ1-2; CDR3 DNA: TGCGCCAGCAGCTCCGGACAGGGCGGTTCTGGTGGAAGGGGCTACACCTTC; CDR3 protein: CASSSGQGGSGGRGYTF
D gene: NA; clone size: few; V gene: TRBV20-1; CDR3 length: 13; J gene: TRBJ1-1; CDR3 DNA: TGCAGTGCTAGTCGCGTTCAGAACACTGAAGCTTTCTTT; CDR3 protein: CSASRVQNTEAFF
D gene: TRBD2; clone size: NA; V gene: TRBV27; CDR3 length: 15; J gene: TRBJ2-1; CDR3 DNA: TGTGCCAGCAGTAAACTAGCGGGGTTCGAAAATGAGCAGTTCTTC; CDR3 protein: CASSKLAGFENEQFF
D gene: TRBD2; clone size: NA; V gene: TRBV2; CDR3 length: 16; J gene: TRBJ2-7; CDR3 DNA: TGTGCCAGCAGTGAAAGAGGACTAGCGGGTCGCTACGAGCAGTACTTC; CDR3 protein: CASSERGLAGRYEQYF
D gene: NA; clone size: NA; V gene: TRBV14; CDR3 length: 17; J gene: TRBJ2-2; CDR3 DNA: TGTGCCAGCAGCCCGCTTCCCAGGGCTGCGAACACCGGGGAGCTGTTTTTT; CDR3 protein: CASSPLPRAANTGELFF
D gene: NA; clone size: NA; V gene: TRBV20-1; CDR3 length: 15; J gene: TRBJ2-7; CDR3 DNA: TGCAGTGCTAGTTCGGTCCAGGGGATTGGTTACGAGCAGTACTTC; CDR3 protein: CSASSVQGIGYEQYF
D gene: TRBD1; clone size: NA; V gene: TRBV5-8; CDR3 length: 17; J gene: TRBJ1-2; CDR3 DNA: TGTGCCAGCAGCACGGGGACAGGGGGCGCTTTCAACTATGGCTACACTTTC; CDR3 protein: CASSTGTGGAFNYGYTF
D gene: NA; clone size: NA; V gene: TRBV7-2; CDR3 length: 17; J gene: TRBJ2-2; CDR3 DNA: TGTGCCAGCAGCTTGGAGCAGCGGGCAGCGAACACCGGGGAGCTGTTTTTT; CDR3 protein: CASSLEQRAANTGELFF
D gene: NA; clone size: NA; V gene: TRBV6-6; CDR3 length: 15; J gene: TRBJ1-6; CDR3 DNA: TGTGCCAGCAGTTACGTCGACAGATATAATTCACCCCTCCACTTT; CDR3 protein: CASSYVDRYNSPLHF
D gene: TRBD1; clone size: NA; V gene: TRBV28; CDR3 length: 13; J gene: TRBJ1-6; CDR3 DNA: TGTGCCAGCAGTTCCGGGACAGGTAGTCCCCTCCACTTT; CDR3 protein: CASSSGTGSPLHF
D gene: NA; clone size: NA; V gene: TRBV6-2/TRBV6-3; CDR3 length: 16; J gene: TRBJ1-1; CDR3 DNA: TGTGCCAGCGGCCTAGCGTCAGTATTGAGTGGTAATGAAGCTTTCTTT; CDR3 protein: CASGLASVLSGNEAFF
D gene: NA; clone size: NA; V gene: TRBV3-1/TRBV3-2; CDR3 length: 16; J gene: TRBJ2-3; CDR3 DNA: TGTGCCAGCAGCCAAGTCATTACAGTGACCACAGATACGCAGTATTTT; CDR3 protein: CASSQVITVTTDTQYF
D gene: NA; clone size: NA; V gene: TRBV4-1; CDR3 length: 16; J gene: TRBJ1-3; CDR3 DNA: TGCGCCAGCAGCCAAGGTGCACGGGGCTCTGGAAACACCATATATTTT; CDR3 protein: CASSQGARGSGNTIYF
D gene: NA; clone size: once; V gene: TRBV19; CDR3 length: 15; J gene: TRBJ1-2; CDR3 DNA: TGTGCCAGTAGTATTCTGACTGCCGGAAACTATGGCTACACCTTC; CDR3 protein: CASSILTAGNYGYTF
D gene: NA; clone size: NA; V gene: TRBV7-9; CDR3 length: 12; J gene: TRBJ1-2; CDR3 DNA: TGTGCCAGCAGCTTAGGCCAGTGGGGCTACACCTTC; CDR3 protein: CASSLGQWGYTF
D gene: NA; clone size: NA; V gene: TRBV18; CDR3 length: 14; J gene: TRBJ2-5; CDR3 DNA: TGTGCCAGCTCAACAGGGTCCGGTGTGGAGACCCAGTACTTC; CDR3 protein: CASSTGSGVETQYF
D gene: NA; clone size: few; V gene: TRBV27; CDR3 length: 14; J gene: TRBJ2-7; CDR3 DNA: TGTGCCAGCAGTTTAGCCCCGCCAGGGAACGAGCAGTACTTC; CDR3 protein: CASSLAPPGNEQYF
D gene: NA; clone size: NA; V gene: TRBV6-1; CDR3 length: 13; J gene: TRBJ1-2; CDR3 DNA: TGTGCCAGCAGTGAAAACAGGTTCTATGGCTACACCTTC; CDR3 protein: CASSENRFYGYTF
D gene: NA; clone size: once; V gene: TRBV5-1; CDR3 length: 17; J gene: TRBJ1-5; CDR3 DNA: TGCGCCAGCAGCCTTGGCTACTCTAGCGGCGGGGGCAAGCCCCAGCATTTT; CDR3 protein: CASSLGYSSGGGKPQHF